A single sample is the source of the 14 T cell receptor beta chains below, sequenced in a study of cytomegalovirus exposure and HLA in healthy donors. This PCR relied on a set of 60 Vbeta primers and 13 Jbeta primers. Only in-frame clones appear in the TCRdb table, and some are missing; sequencing was by immunoSEQ multiplex PCR. The sample yields 140,000 to 150,000 clones, roughly 79% seen once. The sequencing sample was made of PBMCs. Every receptor here comes from a woman in her twenties or thirties in good health and CMV-seronegative.

The chain uses TRBV6-5 and TRBJ2-4, with a weak D call TRBD2 (6 bases). Per the germline V gene, CDR1 is MNHEY and CDR2 is SVGAGI. The CDR3 runs 14 residues. Trimming left V 10 bases short and J 0 bases short, with 13 bases between. For the CDR3, the DNA is TGTGCCACCATCACCGGGGGAGCCAAAAACATTCAGTACTTC. Protein product: CATITGGAKNIQYF.

The chain recombines TRBV11-2 with TRBJ2-6, with 13 bases that match TRBD2. V dropped 2 bases and J dropped 4; count of bases not matched to a gene: 5. The CDR3 has 18 amino acids. The V gene's germline CDR1 is SGHAT and CDR2 FQNNGV. The CDR3 loop reads CASSLKGLAGAGANVLTF. The CDR3, as DNA: TGTGCCAGCAGCTTAAAAGGACTAGCGGGGGCCGGGGCCAACGTCCTGACTTTC.

The chain combines TRBV7-2 with TRBJ2-3, with D unresolved. The germline V gene encodes CDR1 SGHTA and CDR2 FQGNSA. Trimming left V 2 bases short and J 4 bases short, with 4 bases between. This CDR3 is built from 12 residues. The CDR3 region is CASSLYSDTQYF. The CDR3 DNA reads as TGTGCCAGCAGCTTATATTCAGATACGCAGTATTTT.

This sequence joins TRBV2 and TRBJ1-4; a possible D gene is TRBD1 (5 bases). This CDR3 has 15 amino acids. Trimming removed 6 bases at V and 5 bases at J, with 16 bases between. Germline CDR1 reads SNHLY; CDR2 reads FYNNEI. The CDR3 here is CASSPNGGPNEKLFF. CDR3 nucleotides: TGTGCCAGCAGCCCGAACGGGGGACCGAATGAAAAACTGTTTTTT. Filled out from reference TRBV2 and TRBJ1-4, the complete variable domain reads EPEVTQTPSHQVTQMGQEVILRCVPISNHLYFYWYRQILGQKVEFLVSFYNNEISEKSEIFDDQFSVERPDGSNFTLKIRSTKLEDSAMYFCASSPNGGPNEKLFFGSGTQLSVL.

This rearrangement joins TRBV2 to TRBJ2-7; D is unclear. Deletions cut 4 bases from V and 1 base from J, with 5 bases between. In germline, CDR1 is SNHLY, CDR2 FYNNEI. This CDR3 spans 12 amino acids. The CDR3 DNA reads as TGTGCCAGCAGTGGTCCGTCCTACGAGCAGTACTTC. Translated: CASSGPSYEQYF.

The chain is built from TRBV18 and TRBJ2-2, with 8 bases that match TRBD1. After removal of 1 base from V and 7 bases from J, the junction contained 2 bases not matched to a gene. Germline V lookup: CDR1 KGHSH, CDR2 LQKENI. The CDR3 length is 14 residues. The CDR3 loop is CASSPLDRGGELFF. DNA of the CDR3: TGTGCCAGCTCACCACTCGACAGGGGCGGGGAGCTGTTTTTT.

The chain employs TRBV7-2 and TRBJ1-5; tentative D call: TRBD1 (5 bases). Trimming shortened V by 2 bases and J by 5 bases, and 10 bases separated the two germline ends. This CDR3 spans 14 amino acids. Germline V gene lookup returns CDR1 SGHTA and CDR2 FQGNSA. CDR3 coding DNA: TGTGCCAGCAGCTTACTGCAGGGTTATCAGCCCCAGCATTTT. This sequence encodes CASSLLQGYQPQHF. Using reference TRBV7-2 and TRBJ1-5 for the parts outside the CDR3, the full variable domain is GAGVSQSPSNKVTEKGKDVELRCDPISGHTALYWYRQSLGQGLEFLIYFQGNSAPDKSGLPSDRFSAERTGGSVSTLTIQRTQQEDSAVYLCASSLLQGYQPQHFGDGTRLSIL.

J is TRBJ2-3 and V is TRBV5-4; 9 bases are a match to TRBD2. Per the germline V gene, CDR1 is SGHNT and CDR2 is YYREEE (reference sequence). The CDR3 length is 14 residues. V trimming: 5 bases; J trimming: 3 bases; junction bases outside the gene matches: 4. CDR3 DNA sequence: TGTGCCAGCAGGACGAGCGGGGGGACAGATACGCAGTATTTT. Translation: CASRTSGGTDTQYF.

V gene TRBV29-1 combines with J gene TRBJ2-7, with no clear D. The germline CDR1 and CDR2 sequences are SQVTM and ANQGSEA. V was trimmed by 7 bases and J by 6 bases, leaving 19 bases between them. This CDR3 has 13 amino acids. CDR3: CSGQLGPFGEQYF. The CDR3, as DNA: TGCAGCGGCCAGTTGGGCCCGTTCGGCGAGCAGTACTTC.

This clone turned up a few times. The genes are TRBV16 and TRBJ1-2, with unresolved D. Trimming shortened V by 2 bases and J by 0 bases, and 7 bases separated the two germline ends. The CDR3 contains 14 residues. CDR1 and CDR2 from the germline V gene are KGHSY and FQNENV. DNA of the CDR3: TGTGCCAGCAGCCAAGGTCAGGCTAACTATGGCTACACCTTC. As protein: CASSQGQANYGYTF.

The genes are TRBV5-6 and TRBJ2-5, with D uncertain. The J call may be wrong; the DNA end is better matched by TRBJ2-7. Per germline, CDR1 SGHDT and CDR2 YYEEEE. This CDR3 region has 13 residues. CDR3 coding DNA: TGTGCCAGCAGCTTATGGGCTAGCTACGAGCAGTACTTC. Its protein is CASSLWASYEQYF.

The chain joins TRBV6-5 to TRBJ2-7; 7 bases line up with TRBD1. Per germline, CDR1 MNHEY and CDR2 SVGAGI. V gave up 6 bases and J gave up 0 bases; unmatched junction bases: 8. This CDR3 spans 15 amino acids. CDR3 sequence: CASSPIWDSSYEQYF. The CDR3 DNA reads TGTGCCAGCAGCCCGATTTGGGACAGCTCCTACGAGCAGTACTTC.

This clone has only a few counts. This chain connects TRBV6-6 to TRBJ1-4, with D unresolved. The CDR3 totals 15 residues. The V gene lost 4 bases and the J gene lost 7 bases, with 16 bases spanning the gap. Germline V gene sequence: CDR1 MNHNY, CDR2 SVGAGI (reference sequence). As DNA, the CDR3 is TGTGCCAGCAGTTCCCCATCCCCAGGAGGTGAAAAACTGTTTTTT. The encoded protein is CASSSPSPGGEKLFF.

The chain uses TRBV5-6 and TRBJ2-5; D is uncertain. The CDR3 runs to 13 residues. V lost 3 bases to trimming and J lost 5 bases, with 11 bases between them. Germline loops: CDR1 SGHDT, CDR2 YYEEEE. The CDR3 here is CASSSLSGETQYF. CDR3 sequence (DNA): TGTGCCAGCAGCTCCCTATCCGGGGAGACCCAGTACTTC.